This TCR beta chain derives from a study of shared clonotypes between healthy human individuals. DNA input for the unsorted PBMC replicate PCRs was 300 ng, roughly 33,000 T cell genomes. Repertoires were generated with immunoSEQ multiplex PCR, while TCRdb's copy carries only in-frame clones and drops some. The sample has about 560,000 clones, roughly 79% seen once. Germline CDR1 reads MDHEN; CDR2 reads SYDVKM. With 6 bases clipped from V and 4 bases from J, the junction kept 12 bases outside the gene matches. This CDR3 contains 15 residues. V usage is TRBV28 and J usage is TRBJ2-7, with 7 bases that match TRBD2. The sequenced sample consisted of PBMCs. The receptor was isolated from a woman between 40 and 50 years old in good health. Some clones in this sample may be carry-over from other donors' samples. The CDR3 spells CASRPTAGDLYEQYF. The CDR3 nucleotides read TGTGCCAGCAGGCCGACCGCGGGGGACTTATACGAGCAGTACTTC.